What follows describes a single TCR beta chain. This clone has only one observation. Its cognate antigen has yet to be identified. No much larger clonotype is one base removed from it; base qualities were not supplied. The data derive from a study of T cell responses to AZD1222 COVID-19 vaccine (dated by TCRdb to about 2021). About the investigation overall: Because spike-specific TCR depth and breadth did not differ between the two schedules, AZD1222 recipients who got a second dose at roughly 4 weeks were pooled with those who got a second dose at roughly 12 weeks. A total of 230 to 250 trial participants underwent TCR sequencing, of whom 207 had received two doses of AZD1222 and some 25 had received two doses of the MenACWY control vaccine. Enrollment into the trials was organized by age into subgroups of 18-55, 56-69 and 70-plus years, and those subgroups contained approximately 150, 30 and 60 TCR-sequenced participants, respectively. The study at large found these results: Participants were mostly white British and included more females than males, and it was suggested by the authors that clonal diversity may have been underestimated. A significant rise in spike-specific TCR breadth and depth was observed after two AZD1222 doses relative to day 0 and relative to MenACWY recipients. The vaccine-associated CD4 TCRs covered the entire spike protein, and the dominant responses fell in regions 160-218 and 743-854. Reportedly, almost half of the unique spike-specific TCRs recognized epitopes lying outside the regions that are mutated in the B.1.351 and B.1.1.7 variants. In the small 56-69-year group, the increase in depth fell short of significance, most likely because of low power. No day 14 peak-response samples were available, so repertoires were characterized only after the peak T cell response. Conclusions about previously exposed vaccinees are limited, since just five to seven AZD1222 recipients were seropositive for SARS-CoV-2 at baseline.

What this sample's time point label stands for: baseline before first vaccination. Vaccinee samples were obtained from the UK trials COV001 and COV002, which included a single-blind randomized controlled phase 2/3 trial of AZD1222 (ChAdOx1 nCoV-19) in healthy adults. For TCRbeta chain sequencing, PBMC samples were collected from trial participants at day 0 and at day 28 after the second dose. The CDR3 regions of human TCRbeta chains were analyzed by immunosequencing. Per the authors' processing: TCRs in the repertoires were compared against a reference library of SARS-CoV-2-specific TCRs that had been generated with the MIRA antigen-specificity platform. Breadth meant the fraction of unique TCRs that were SARS-CoV-2-associated, whereas depth meant the fraction of total T cells that were SARS-CoV-2-associated. Using the MIRA data, every spike-specific TCR was mapped to the spike region that the TCR reacted to and assigned to either a CD4 or a CD8 class. Log10-transformed breadth and depth values were compared by one-way ANOVA with Sidak's multiple comparisons tests. Here the immuneACCESS table is served through TCRdb, limited to in-frame sequences with V and J called. Missing clones are a known gap in these copies; in checked studies unresolved V genes cover under half, and the rest lacks a known reason. V, J and clone size were drawn from that table, and D and trimming were deduced from the DNA. The sample includes some 170,000 clones, with around nine tenths observed a single time. The ten top clones hold 2.6% of the sample.

Cut back by 2 bases and 12 bases, the V and J ends lie 14 bases apart. The CDR3 covers 13 residues, taking in both the cysteine and the phenylalanine. CDR3 DNA is the only sequence kept; it has 39 bases, read in frame from the first base. Recombination linked TRBV12-3 or TRBV12-4 to TRBJ1-3; no D gene can be assigned with confidence. The input for sequencing was peripheral blood, taken on day 0 of AZD1222 vaccination. The clonotype comes from an adult in good health. The nucleotides read TGTGCCAGCAGTTTATCCCCCAGGCGTAACATATATTTT. This codes for CASSLSPRRNIYF.